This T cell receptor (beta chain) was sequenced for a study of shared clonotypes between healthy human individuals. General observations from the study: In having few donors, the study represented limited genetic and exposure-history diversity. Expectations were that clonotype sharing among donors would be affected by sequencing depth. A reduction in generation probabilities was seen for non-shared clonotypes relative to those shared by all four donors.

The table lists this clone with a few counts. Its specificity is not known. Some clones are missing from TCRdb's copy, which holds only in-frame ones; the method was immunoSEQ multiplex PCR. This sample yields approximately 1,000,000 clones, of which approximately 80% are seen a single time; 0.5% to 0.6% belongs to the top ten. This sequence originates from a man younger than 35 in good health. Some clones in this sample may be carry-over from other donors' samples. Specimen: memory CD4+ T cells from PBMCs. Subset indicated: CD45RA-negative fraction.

The CDR3 reads CASSRGLAGGLSTDTQYF. The CDR3 coding sequence is TGTGCCAGCAGCCGTGGACTAGCGGGAGGCCTAAGCACAGATACGCAGTATTTT. This rearrangement joins TRBV5-6 to TRBJ2-3, with 14 bases fitting TRBD2. Germline V gene data show CDR1 as SGHDT and CDR2 as YYEEEE. J was trimmed by 0 bases and V by 4 bases; bases with no gene match: 7. This CDR3 contains 18 residues.